Listed below are T cell receptor beta chains from one sample, sequenced in a study of beta chain features in type 1 diabetes. Clones were sequenced by immunoSEQ multiplex PCR, and TCRdb holds only the in-frame ones, with some missing. The data show under 300,000 clones, more than 11% seen once. Sequenced sample: naive CD4+ T cells from blood. Receptors originate from a man aged 25-45 years with type 1 diabetes. Both conserved end residues are part of each CDR3. A D gene is named only where the DNA matches it firmly. The size field is filled for only some rows; it gives once, few, many or a size class.

d_gene	j_gene	abundance	v_gene	CDR3aa	CDR3nt
-	TRBJ1-2	-	TRBV28	CASSTGNYGYTF	TGTGCCAGCTCTACAGGGAACTATGGCTACACCTTC
TRBD1	TRBJ1-2	few	TRBV29-1	CSVRTSDRGGDGYTF	TGCAGCGTCCGTACGAGCGACAGGGGCGGAGATGGCTACACCTTC
-	TRBJ1-1	few	TRBV7-8	CASSSRTEAFF	TGTGCCAGCAGCTCCAGAACTGAAGCTTTCTTT
TRBD2	TRBJ2-7	-	TRBV5-4	CASRLAGLYEQYF	TGTGCCAGCAGACTAGCGGGACTCTACGAGCAGTACTTC
-	TRBJ2-3	-	TRBV11-2	CASSLGSGLATDTQYF	TGTGCCAGCAGCTTAGGATCGGGCCTAGCCACAGATACGCAGTATTTT
-	TRBJ2-5	few	TRBV2	CASKDSGETQYF	TGTGCCAGCAAGGACTCCGGAGAGACCCAGTACTTC
-	TRBJ2-7	-	TRBV5-1	CASSLFQGYEQYF	TGCGCCAGCAGCTTGTTTCAGGGATACGAGCAGTACTTC
-	TRBJ2-2	-	TRBV5-1	CASSSGGGQAVYTGELFF	TGCGCCAGCAGCTCCGGGGGCGGACAGGCGGTGTACACCGGGGAGCTGTTTTTT
-	TRBJ1-5	few	TRBV10-3	CAISDRGENQPQHF	TGTGCCATCAGTGACCGGGGTGAGAATCAGCCCCAGCATTTT
-	TRBJ2-7	few	TRBV10-3	CAIKRLVPPYEQYF	TGTGCCATCAAGAGACTAGTCCCTCCCTACGAGCAGTACTTC
-	TRBJ2-7	few	TRBV4-1	CASSQDRAGSYEQYF	TGCGCCAGCAGCCAAGATAGGGCGGGGTCCTACGAGCAGTACTTC
-	TRBJ1-6	few	TRBV20-1	CSAQGNSPLHF	TGCAGTGCGCAGGGGAATTCACCCCTCCACTTT
TRBD1	TRBJ2-7	-	TRBV28	CASSGGQGPYEQYF	TGTGCCAGCAGTGGGGGACAGGGCCCCTACGAGCAGTACTTC
-	TRBJ2-5	few	TRBV11-3	CASSSNRVETQYF	TGTGCCAGCAGCTCAAACAGGGTGGAGACCCAGTACTTC
TRBD1	TRBJ2-5	-	TRBV6-6	CAIRDRDQETQYF	TGTGCCATCCGGGACAGGGACCAAGAGACCCAGTACTTC
TRBD1	TRBJ2-7	-	TRBV29-1	CSARQGSEQYF	TGCAGCGCAAGACAGGGTAGCGAGCAGTACTTC
-	TRBJ2-7	-	TRBV18	CASSPLRTGRGEGEQYF	TGTGCCAGCTCACCCCTTAGGACTGGCAGGGGAGAAGGGGAGCAGTACTTC
-	TRBJ2-7	few	TRBV4-1	CASSHDSVSGYEQYF	TGCGCCAGCAGCCACGACAGCGTCTCGGGCTACGAGCAGTACTTC
TRBD1	TRBJ2-1	few	TRBV5-1	CASSFGTGALNEQFF	TGCGCCAGCAGCTTCGGGACAGGGGCCCTTAATGAGCAGTTCTTC
TRBD2	TRBJ2-1	few	TRBV9	CASSVALAGGDNEQFF	TGTGCCAGCAGCGTAGCGCTAGCGGGGGGGGACAATGAGCAGTTCTTC
-	TRBJ1-1	-	TRBV7-9	CASSLAPDTEAFF	TGTGCCAGCAGCTTAGCGCCAGACACTGAAGCTTTCTTT
-	TRBJ2-7	few	TRBV6-6	CASSAPGQLNYEQYF	TGTGCCAGCAGTGCTCCGGGACAACTCAACTACGAGCAGTACTTC
TRBD2	TRBJ2-3	few	TRBV29-1	CSVLDGGLGRTDTQYF	TGCAGCGTTCTGGATGGGGGACTAGGTCGGACAGATACGCAGTATTTT
-	TRBJ1-2	-	TRBV29-1	CSVGRSGVGNYGYTF	TGCAGCGTTGGGCGGTCCGGGGTCGGAAACTATGGCTACACCTTC
-	TRBJ2-5	few	TRBV9	CASSREVETQYF	TGTGCCAGCAGCAGAGAGGTGGAGACCCAGTACTTC
-	TRBJ2-5	few	TRBV6-5	CASSRGQTQETQYF	TGTGCCAGCAGTCGAGGACAGACTCAAGAGACCCAGTACTTC
TRBD1	TRBJ1-5	-	TRBV6-1	CASTRTGVNQPQHF	TGTGCCAGCACCCGGACAGGGGTAAATCAGCCCCAGCATTTT
TRBD2	TRBJ2-1	-	TRBV7-2	CASSRGGGGYNEQFF	TGTGCCAGCAGCCGCGGCGGGGGGGGCTACAATGAGCAGTTCTTC
TRBD1	TRBJ1-2	few	TRBV28	CASSRPGTGGSGYTF	TGTGCCAGCAGTCGCCCCGGGACAGGGGGAAGTGGCTACACCTTC
TRBD2	TRBJ2-7	few	TRBV7-6	CASSPRGLAGVHYEQYF	TGTGCCAGCAGCCCTAGGGGTCTAGCGGGGGTTCATTACGAGCAGTACTTC
TRBD1	TRBJ2-6	-	TRBV18	CASSAQGAFGANVLTF	TGTGCCAGCTCAGCCCAGGGGGCCTTTGGGGCCAACGTCCTGACTTTC
TRBD1	TRBJ2-7	few	TRBV6-6	CASSPTGTGGFEQYF	TGTGCCAGCAGCCCCACCGGGACAGGGGGCTTCGAGCAGTACTTC
-	TRBJ2-5	few	TRBV6-1	CASRAQLQETQYF	TGTGCCAGCAGGGCCCAACTACAAGAGACCCAGTACTTC
TRBD2	TRBJ2-1	-	TRBV2	CASSRQAGGTYNEQFF	TGTGCCAGCAGTCGACAAGCGGGAGGTACCTACAATGAGCAGTTCTTC
-	TRBJ2-5	few	TRBV2	CASSRGETQYF	TGTGCCAGCAGTCGGGGGGAGACCCAGTACTTC
-	TRBJ2-5	few	TRBV15	CATSRYQGGQETQYF	TGTGCCACCAGCAGATACCAGGGAGGCCAAGAGACCCAGTACTTC
-	TRBJ1-5	few	TRBV27	CASSLSGWGDQPQHF	TGTGCCAGCAGTTTATCGGGTTGGGGAGATCAGCCCCAGCATTTT
-	TRBJ1-1	few	TRBV11-3	CASSFRGLLNTEAFF	TGTGCCAGCAGCTTCAGGGGCCTGTTGAACACTGAAGCTTTCTTT
-	TRBJ2-1	few	TRBV19	CASLARRRGGDEQFF	TGTGCCAGTCTCGCCAGAAGGCGGGGCGGGGATGAGCAGTTCTTC
-	TRBJ2-7	-	TRBV28	CASLGSDSRGSYEQYF	TGTGCCAGCCTCGGCTCGGACTCCAGGGGTTCCTACGAGCAGTACTTC
-	TRBJ2-1	-	TRBV11-2	CASSRSHPSSYNEQFF	TGTGCCAGCAGCAGGAGTCACCCGAGCTCCTACAATGAGCAGTTCTTC
-	TRBJ2-3	-	TRBV7-9	CASSPPTGTDTQYF	TGTGCCAGCAGCCCACCGACGGGGACAGATACGCAGTATTTT
-	TRBJ2-4	-	TRBV9	CASNTGTAKNIQYF	TGTGCCAGCAACACAGGGACGGCCAAAAACATTCAGTACTTC
-	TRBJ2-4	-	TRBV5-1	CASSNRDINIQYF	TGCGCCAGCAGCAACCGGGACATCAACATTCAGTACTTC
-	TRBJ1-5	few	TRBV9	CASSEGRPGDQPQHF	TGTGCCAGCAGCGAGGGACGACCAGGGGACCAGCCCCAGCATTTT
TRBD2	TRBJ2-1	few	TRBV6-5	CASNPGAGGHEQFF	TGTGCCAGCAACCCGGGGGCGGGAGGACATGAGCAGTTCTTC
TRBD1	TRBJ1-3	-	TRBV6-5	CASRRGQGSGNTIYF	TGTGCCAGCAGACGGGGACAGGGCTCTGGAAACACCATATATTTT
TRBD1	TRBJ2-2	-	TRBV18	CASSPFSGQENTGELFF	TGTGCCAGCTCACCCTTCTCTGGACAGGAGAACACCGGGGAGCTGTTTTTT
-	TRBJ1-1	few	TRBV11-2	CASSYTDTNTEAFF	TGTGCCAGCAGCTACACGGACACGAACACTGAAGCTTTCTTT
TRBD2	TRBJ2-1	few	TRBV30	CAWGGSHDNEQFF	TGTGCCTGGGGCGGGAGCCATGACAATGAGCAGTTCTTC
-	TRBJ1-1	few	TRBV29-1	CSVRTPNTEAFF	TGCAGCGTACGGACACCAAACACTGAAGCTTTCTTT
-	TRBJ1-2	-	TRBV27	CASSLWGGRGYGYTF	TGTGCCAGCAGTTTATGGGGGGGAAGAGGCTATGGCTACACCTTC
TRBD1	TRBJ1-1	-	TRBV19	CASSRPGTETNTEAFF	TGTGCCAGTAGCAGACCCGGGACAGAGACGAACACTGAAGCTTTCTTT
TRBD1	TRBJ2-5	few	TRBV6-1	CASRPGQNQETQYF	TGTGCCAGCAGGCCGGGACAGAACCAAGAGACCCAGTACTTC